The next 4 T cell receptor beta chains were all read from a single sample in a study of CD8+ T cells in alopecia areata. As for treatment: oral pan-JAK inhibitor, 5-10 mg twice daily. Investigators isolated RNA and reverse transcribed it into cDNA to act as the sequencing template. TCRdb's table, derived via immunoSEQ multiplex PCR, lists solely in-frame clones and lacks some. In the table there are 150,000 to 200,000 clones, around three fifths of which are singletons. The sample consisted of CD4+ T cells sorted from blood, taken at week 24, from a patient treated with tofacitinib. The receptors originated from a human donor with alopecia areata.

V usage is TRBV27 and J usage is TRBJ1-6, with a tentative D call TRBD1 (6 bases). V dropped 6 bases and J dropped 9 bases, with 18 bases sitting between them. The length of the CDR3 is 15 residues. Per the germline V gene, CDR1 is MNHEY and CDR2 is SMNVEV (reference sequence). DNA of the CDR3: TGTGCCAGCAGCAAAATCACAGGGACGGGTTCACCCCTCCACTTT. This sequence encodes CASSKITGTGSPLHF.

The rearrangement links TRBV4-3 to TRBJ1-2; TRBD1 is a possible D gene (5 bases). CDR1 and CDR2 from the germline V gene are LGHNA and YSLEER. The CDR3 sequence is 14 residues long. The V and J ends lost 1 base and 8 bases respectively, with 14 bases between them. CDR3 loop: CASSQAGQGMGYTF. As DNA, the CDR3 is TGCGCCAGCAGCCAAGCGGGTCAGGGTATGGGCTACACCTTC.

This clone was recorded a few times. V gene TRBV29-1 combines with J gene TRBJ2-7; possible D gene TRBD2, 7 bases. The CDR3 runs to 11 residues. Germline CDR1 reads SQVTM; CDR2 reads ANQGSEA. Between the trimmed V and J ends, which lost 4 bases and 5 bases, there was a span of 9 bases. CDR3 loop: CSVGGGNEQYF. CDR3 nucleotides: TGCAGCGTTGGGGGGGGCAACGAGCAGTACTTC.

This chain uses TRBV20-1 with TRBJ1-2; D gene uncertain. CDR1 is DFQATT, CDR2 SNEGSKA, per germline (reference sequence). The length of the CDR3 is 8 residues. V shed 7 bases and J shed 8 bases, with 5 bases lying between them. CDR3 region: CSVRGYTF. CDR3 DNA: TGCAGTGTGCGGGGCTACACCTTC.